This T cell receptor (beta chain) was obtained from a study of blood T cell repertoires in COVID-19. Study as a whole: Samples came from the United States, Italy and Spain, spanning acute and convalescent COVID-19.

Per the original methods: Reference gene primer amplification gave nucleated cell count estimates. The protocol was immunoSEQ multiplex PCR, while the TCRdb copy is restricted to in-frame clones and leaves out a portion. Clonal size and the V and J genes are those of that table, whereas D and trimming came from the DNA. The table has 150,000 or so clones, roughly 80% seen once. This receptor was identified in a woman older than 75 with acute or convalescent COVID-19. Specimen: peripheral blood.

The CDR3 DNA reads as TGTGCCAGCAGCCAGGGGGGGATGAGCAATCAGCCCCAGCATTTT. Translation gives CASSQGGMSNQPQHF. This rearrangement joins TRBV3-1 (or the pseudogene TRBV3-2) to TRBJ1-5; D is perhaps TRBD1 (5 bases). Trimming pared 3 bases from V and 1 base from J, leaving 10 bases between. Per germline, CDR1 LGHDT and CDR2 YNNKEL (reference sequence). The CDR3 covers 15 residues.